This T cell receptor (beta chain) was sequenced in a study of cytomegalovirus exposure and HLA in healthy donors. Study-level findings and limits: A later analysis found common viral pathogens apparently linked to several of the most significant clusters. A later analysis reportedly identified an Asian-associated ancestry cluster as carrying fewer N-insertions than the approximately 670-donor mean. There were some 150 TCR beta chains listed as cytomegalovirus-associated. Association with HLA alleles at 0.05 false discovery rate was found for around 17,000 TCR beta sequences in a later analysis.

As for this clone: Its specificity is unknown.

The germline V gene has CDR1 SGHNT and CDR2 YENEEA. V lost 3 bases, J lost 5 bases, and 16 bases lay in between. The CDR3 is 15 residues long. Use of 60 Vbeta and 13 Jbeta primers characterized the PCR. TCRdb's table, derived via immunoSEQ multiplex PCR, lists solely in-frame clones and lacks some. The data contain roughly 100,000 clones, roughly 9.1% of them seen just once; the ten biggest clones take up 5.8%. The clonotype was recovered from a man aged 35 to 55 in good health and CMV-seropositive. Material: PBMCs. The V and J genes are TRBV11-3 and TRBJ2-5; possible D gene TRBD1, 6 bases. Written as DNA, the CDR3 is TGTGCCAGCAGCTTCCAAGGGACATCTTCGGAGACCCAGTACTTC. Residues: CASSFQGTSSETQYF.